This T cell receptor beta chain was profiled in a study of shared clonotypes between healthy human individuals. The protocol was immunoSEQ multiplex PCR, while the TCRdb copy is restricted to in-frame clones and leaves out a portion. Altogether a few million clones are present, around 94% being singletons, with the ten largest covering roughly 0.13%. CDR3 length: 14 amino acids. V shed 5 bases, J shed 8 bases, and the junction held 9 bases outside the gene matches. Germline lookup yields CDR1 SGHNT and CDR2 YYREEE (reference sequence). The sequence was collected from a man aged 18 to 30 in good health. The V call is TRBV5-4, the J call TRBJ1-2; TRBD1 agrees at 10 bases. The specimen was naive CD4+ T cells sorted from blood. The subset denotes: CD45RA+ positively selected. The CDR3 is CASRGDRGRIGYTF. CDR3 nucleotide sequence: TGTGCCAGCAGGGGTGACAGGGGGCGCATAGGCTACACCTTC.